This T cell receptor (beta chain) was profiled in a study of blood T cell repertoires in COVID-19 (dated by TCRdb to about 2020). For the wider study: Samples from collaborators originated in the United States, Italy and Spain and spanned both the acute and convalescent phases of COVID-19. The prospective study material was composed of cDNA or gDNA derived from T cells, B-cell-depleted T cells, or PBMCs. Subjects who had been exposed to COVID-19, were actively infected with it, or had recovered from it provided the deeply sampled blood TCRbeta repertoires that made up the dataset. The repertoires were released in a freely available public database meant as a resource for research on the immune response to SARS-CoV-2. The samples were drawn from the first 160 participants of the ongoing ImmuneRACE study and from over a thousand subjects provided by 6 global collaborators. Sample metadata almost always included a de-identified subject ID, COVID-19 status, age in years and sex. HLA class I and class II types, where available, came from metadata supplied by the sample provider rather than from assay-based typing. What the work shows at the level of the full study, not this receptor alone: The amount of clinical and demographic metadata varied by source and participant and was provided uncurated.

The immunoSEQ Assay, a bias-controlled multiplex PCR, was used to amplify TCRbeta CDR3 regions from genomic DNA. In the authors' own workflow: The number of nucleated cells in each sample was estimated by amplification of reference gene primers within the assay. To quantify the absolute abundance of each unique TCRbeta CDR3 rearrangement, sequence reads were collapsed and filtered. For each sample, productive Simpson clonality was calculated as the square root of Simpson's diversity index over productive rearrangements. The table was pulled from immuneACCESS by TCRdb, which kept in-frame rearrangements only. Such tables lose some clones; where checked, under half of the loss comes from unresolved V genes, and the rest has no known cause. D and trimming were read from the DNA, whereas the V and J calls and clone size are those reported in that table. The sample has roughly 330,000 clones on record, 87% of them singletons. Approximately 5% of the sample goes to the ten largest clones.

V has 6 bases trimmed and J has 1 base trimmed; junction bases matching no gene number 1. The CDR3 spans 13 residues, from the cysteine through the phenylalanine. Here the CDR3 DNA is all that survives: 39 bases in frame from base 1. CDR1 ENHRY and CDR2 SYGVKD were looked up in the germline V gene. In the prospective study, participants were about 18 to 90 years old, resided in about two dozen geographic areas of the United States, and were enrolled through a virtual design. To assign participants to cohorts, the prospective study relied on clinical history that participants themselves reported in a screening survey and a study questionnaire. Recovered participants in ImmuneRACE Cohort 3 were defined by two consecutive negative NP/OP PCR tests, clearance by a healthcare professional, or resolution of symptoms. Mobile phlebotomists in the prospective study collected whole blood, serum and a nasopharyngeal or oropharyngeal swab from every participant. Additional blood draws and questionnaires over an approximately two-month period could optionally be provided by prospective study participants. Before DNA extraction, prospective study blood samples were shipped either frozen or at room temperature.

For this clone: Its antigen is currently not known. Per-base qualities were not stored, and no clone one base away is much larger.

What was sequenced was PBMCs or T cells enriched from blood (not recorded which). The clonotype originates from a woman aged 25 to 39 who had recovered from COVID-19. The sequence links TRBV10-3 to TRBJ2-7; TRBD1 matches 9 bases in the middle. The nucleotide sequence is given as TGTGCCATCAGACAGGGGGCTTCCTACGAGCAGTACTTC. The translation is CAIRQGASYEQYF.